The T cell receptor (gamma chain) under discussion was sequenced for a study of γδ T cells in repeated Plasmodium falciparum infection. The overall study: Samples were taken at baseline, before some infections, and 21 days after each.

Gammadelta T cells were flow-sorted from PBMC into Vgamma9/Vdelta2+ and Vdelta2-negative populations for bulk analysis. CDR1 GITISATS and CDR2 ISYDGTV come from the germline V gene (reference sequence). The CDR3 length is 16 residues. The V segment lost 4 bases and the J segment 4 bases; nucleotides outside the gene matches: 4. Findings of the study overall: Vgamma9/Vdelta2+ repertoires stayed stably polyclonal over time and infection. Vdelta2-negative gammadelta repertoires appeared less diverse and less shared in Malian than Australian children. Waves of new clonotype selection appeared after repeated controlled infections in Vdelta2-negative, largely Vdelta1+, gammadelta T cells.

TCRdb fed the multiplex PCR reads into CATT to redo clone calling. Seen here are around 5,000 gamma-chain clones, 3% to 3.5% observed once, and the top ten hold under 35%. In this sample, this clone is large. Its antigen is still unknown. Additional DNA sequences in this sample encode the identical CDR3. J is TRGJP and V is TRGV9. The source material was gamma-delta T cells from blood. The clonotype originates from a pool of human donors (malaria-infected and uninfected, not separated). The CDR3 bases are TGTGCCTTGTGGGAACTTCAAGAGTTGGGCAAAAAAATCAAGGTATTT. Translated: CALWELQELGKKIKVF.